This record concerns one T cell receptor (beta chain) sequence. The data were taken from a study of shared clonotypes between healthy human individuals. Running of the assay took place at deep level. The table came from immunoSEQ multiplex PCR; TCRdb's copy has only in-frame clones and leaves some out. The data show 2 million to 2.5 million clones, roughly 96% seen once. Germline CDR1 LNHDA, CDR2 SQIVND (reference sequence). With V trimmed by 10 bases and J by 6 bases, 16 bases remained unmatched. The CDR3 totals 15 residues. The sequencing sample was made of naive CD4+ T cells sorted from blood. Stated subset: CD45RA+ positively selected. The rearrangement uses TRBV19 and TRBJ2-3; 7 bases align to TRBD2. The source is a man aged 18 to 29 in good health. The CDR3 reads CATSRGSGLQDTQYF. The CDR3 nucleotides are TGTGCCACCTCGCGGGGGAGCGGCCTCCAGGATACGCAGTATTTT. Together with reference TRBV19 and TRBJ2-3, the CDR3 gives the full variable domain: DGGITQSPKYLFRKEGQNVTLSCEQNLNHDAMYWYRQDPGQGLRLIYYSQIVNDFQKGDIAEGYSVSREKKESFPLTVTSAQKNPTAFYLCATSRGSGLQDTQYFGPGTRLTVL.